This T cell receptor (beta chain) was observed in a study of T cell responses to AZD1222 COVID-19 vaccine. Study outcomes and limitations: The CD4 TCRs associated with vaccination extended across spike and predominated at 160-218 and 743-854. Regions left unmutated in variants are reportedly the target of nearly half of spike-specific TCRs. Among the donors, most were white British and more were female, and clonal diversity was possibly underestimated.

The method was immunoSEQ multiplex PCR; TCRdb's version includes in-frame clones alone and lacks a portion of them. This sample has about 130,000 clones, with approximately 83% found just once. CDR3 size: 16 residues. Germline V gives CDR1 SGDLS, CDR2 YYNGEE. The V and J ends lost 4 bases and 7 bases, in that order; junction bases with no gene match: 15. In regard to this clone: The antigen remains unidentified.

The sequences come from peripheral blood, collected on day 0 of AZD1222 vaccination. The rearrangement joins TRBV9 to TRBJ2-7; 9 bases map to TRBD2. This receptor was identified in an adult in good health. CDR3 region: CASSLSGGEPVLEQYF. CDR3 DNA: TGTGCCAGCAGCCTTAGCGGGGGAGAACCAGTTTTGGAGCAGTACTTC.